These T cell receptor beta chains were read from a single sample in a study of blood T cell repertoires in COVID-19. Some clones are missing from TCRdb's copy, which holds only in-frame ones; the method was immunoSEQ multiplex PCR. This table has 300,000 or so clones, about nine tenths appearing once. The sample consisted of peripheral blood. The receptors derive from a man in his forties or fifties with active or convalescent COVID-19. The CDR3 runs from the conserved cysteine through the conserved F or W. A D gene is named only where the DNA matches it firmly. Where a row states a size, it is once, few, many or the class of an expanded clone; other rows omit it.

>TRBV27|NA|TRBJ1-4|14|NA
TGTGCCAGCAGACCAGGCTATGCTAATGAAAAACTGTTTTTT
CASRPGYANEKLFF
>TRBV29-1|NA|TRBJ1-1|14|NA
TGCAGCGTGCCCCCGAGGGGAGGGAACACTGAAGCTTTCTTT
CSVPPRGGNTEAFF
>TRBV3-1/TRBV3-2|NA|TRBJ2-2|14|few
TGTGCCAGCAGCCAAGTGATAGCTGGCGGGGAGCTGTTTTTT
CASSQVIAGGELFF
>TRBV7-6|TRBD2|TRBJ2-3|15|once
TGTGCCAGCAGCGCGACTAGCGGGGGGGCAGATACGCAGTATTTT
CASSATSGGADTQYF
>TRBV30|NA|TRBJ1-5|14|NA
TGTGCCTGGAGTCCGGGTTGGAGCAATCAGCCCCAGCATTTT
CAWSPGWSNQPQHF
>TRBV24-1|TRBD1|TRBJ2-7|12|NA
TGTGCCACCAGGGACAGGTTGGGGGAGCAGTACTTC
CATRDRLGEQYF
>TRBV6-4|TRBD1|TRBJ2-2|16|NA
TGTGCCAGCAGTTCTGGGACAGGGTCGGGCACCGGGGAGCTGTTTTTT
CASSSGTGSGTGELFF
>TRBV19|TRBD1|TRBJ1-5|16|NA
TGTGCCAGTAGTATGTGGGGACAGGGTGGCAATCAGCCCCAGCATTTT
CASSMWGQGGNQPQHF
>TRBV27|NA|TRBJ2-7|14|NA
TGTGCCAGCAGTTCGAACAGGGATCCCTACGAGCAGTACTTC
CASSSNRDPYEQYF
>TRBV5-6|TRBD1|TRBJ2-3|16|NA
TGTGCCAGCAGCTTGGTTCCCGGACAGGGGGATGGGACGCAGTATTTT
CASSLVPGQGDGTQYF
>TRBV5-1|NA|TRBJ1-1|13|NA
TGCGCCAGCAGCCACGACAGGTCCTATGAAGCTTTCTTT
CASSHDRSYEAFF
>TRBV9|NA|TRBJ1-3|14|NA
TGTGCCAGCAGCGTACAGGGGACTGGAAACACCATATATTTT
CASSVQGTGNTIYF
>TRBV2|NA|TRBJ1-5|15|NA
TGTGCCAGCAGCGAACAGGGAAATAGCAATCAGCCCCAGCATTTT
CASSEQGNSNQPQHF
>TRBV11-1|TRBD1|TRBJ1-2|13|few
TGTGCCAGCAGCTCGAGACAGGGGGATGGCTACACCTTC
CASSSRQGDGYTF
>TRBV7-2|NA|TRBJ1-6|15|NA
TGTGCCAGCAGCTACAGGCCGACTCATAATTCACCCCTCCACTTT
CASSYRPTHNSPLHF
>TRBV7-9|NA|TRBJ1-4|15|NA
TGTGCCAGCAGCTTGGGAGACAGGAGCGGAGAAAAACTGTTTTTT
CASSLGDRSGEKLFF
>TRBV4-3|TRBD1|TRBJ1-2|15|NA
TGCGCCAGCAGCCCAACGGGACAGGGGAATTGGGGCTACACCTTC
CASSPTGQGNWGYTF
>TRBV10-3|NA|TRBJ1-1|17|NA
TGTGCCATCAGTGAGATCCTTCCAGGGTCAATGAACACTGAAGCTTTCTTT
CAISEILPGSMNTEAFF
>TRBV27|TRBD1|TRBJ2-2|14|NA
TGTGCCAGCCGCCTGTCAGGGGGCACCGGGGAGCTGTTTTTT
CASRLSGGTGELFF
>TRBV5-1|TRBD1|TRBJ2-3|15|NA
TGCGCCAGCAGCTTGGGGGGACAGGGTCTAGATACGCAGTATTTT
CASSLGGQGLDTQYF
>TRBV7-2|TRBD2|TRBJ2-3|16|NA
TGTGCCAGCAGCTCGTTTAGCGGGGGGCTCACAGATACGCAGTATTTT
CASSSFSGGLTDTQYF
>TRBV18|TRBD1|TRBJ1-5|14|NA
TGTGCCAGCTCCCTCGGACAGGGCAATCAGCCCCAGCATTTT
CASSLGQGNQPQHF